These 27 T cell receptor beta chains were all obtained from the same sample, sequenced in a study of blood T cell repertoires in COVID-19. Some clones are missing from TCRdb's copy, which holds only in-frame ones; the method was immunoSEQ multiplex PCR. The sample records about 390,000 clones, 87% being singletons. Sequencing was performed on PBMCs or T cells enriched from blood (not recorded which). These TCRs come from a woman aged 45-65 years who had recovered from COVID-19.

The chain joins TRBV29-1 to TRBJ1-2, with D possibly being TRBD1 (6 bases). The CDR3 totals 10 residues. V lost 5 bases and J lost 8, with 9 bases in between. The germline gives CDR1 SQVTM, CDR2 ANQGSEA. The CDR3: CSVLGAGYTF. The CDR3, as DNA: TGCAGCGTTCTGGGGGCAGGCTACACCTTC.

The rearrangement joins TRBV4-2 to TRBJ1-5, with TRBD1 identical over 8 bases. This CDR3 has 15 amino acids. Germline V gives CDR1 LGHNA, CDR2 YNFKEQ. Trimming took 1 base from V and 6 from J; bases not matched to a gene: 5. CDR3 loop: CASSQAPGGIQPQHF. The CDR3 DNA reads TGTGCCAGCAGCCAAGCTCCAGGGGGCATTCAGCCCCAGCATTTT.

As for this clone: Other DNA sequences in this sample translate to the same CDR3. V gene TRBV3-1 (or the pseudogene TRBV3-2) combines with J gene TRBJ1-2, with a weak D call TRBD1 (5 bases). This CDR3 has 13 residues. V was shortened by 9 bases and J by 2 bases, with 13 bases between the two germline ends. Germline CDR1 LGHDT, CDR2 YNNKEL (reference sequence). CDR3 bases: TGTGCCAGTAGAAAGACAGACAACTATGGCTACACCTTC. It codes for CASRKTDNYGYTF.

The chain links TRBV5-1 to TRBJ2-7, with 7 bases that match TRBD1. CDR1 and CDR2 (germline): SGHRS, YFSETQ. This CDR3 has 14 residues. V lost 4 bases and J lost 5; bases outside the gene matches: 9. CDR3 residues: CASSVSTGNHEQYF. The CDR3 bases are TGCGCCAGCAGCGTCTCGACAGGGAACCACGAGCAGTACTTC.

The rearrangement links TRBV18 to TRBJ1-3; maybe TRBD1 (5 bases). The CDR3 extends over 15 amino acids. Trimming took 9 bases from V and 0 from J, leaving 15 bases between them. Germline CDR1 is KGHSH and CDR2 is LQKENI. The CDR3 bases are TGTGCCAGTATGTCGGGACTGATCTCTGGAAACACCATATATTTT. As protein: CASMSGLISGNTIYF.

The rearrangement links TRBV21-1 to TRBJ2-3; the table's D call of TRBD2 was not tested on the DNA. TRBV21-1 is an annotated pseudogene. The CDR3 spans 15 residues. The CDR3: CASSKFGRRADTQYF. The CDR3 DNA reads as TGTGCCAGCAGCAAATTCGGCCGTCGGGCAGATACGCAGTATTTT.

The rearrangement uses TRBV18 and TRBJ2-7; D possibly corresponds to TRBD2 (5 bases). V was shortened by 5 bases and J by 1 base, with 12 bases between the two germline ends. CDR1 KGHSH and CDR2 LQKENI come from the germline V gene. CDR3 size: 14 residues. This chain's CDR3 is CASSFAGNSYEQYF. For the CDR3, the DNA is TGTGCCAGCTCATTTGCGGGTAATTCCTACGAGCAGTACTTC. Full variable domain (outside the CDR3, taken from reference TRBV18 and TRBJ2-7): NAGVMQNPRHLVRRRGQEARLRCSPMKGHSHVYWYRQLPEEGLKFMVYLQKENIIDESGMPKERFSAEFPKEGPSILRIQQVVRGDSAAYFCASSFAGNSYEQYFGPGTRLTVT.

This sequence joins TRBV28 and TRBJ2-4; D perhaps matches TRBD1 (6 bases). V was clipped by 5 bases and J by 0 bases, with 11 bases between them. The CDR3 totals 15 residues. CDR1 is MDHEN and CDR2 is SYDVKM in the germline V gene. CDR3 residues: CASSGQTPAKNIQYF. For the CDR3, the DNA is TGTGCCAGCAGTGGACAGACCCCAGCCAAAAACATTCAGTACTTC.

Note on this clone: Other DNA sequences in this specimen translate into the identical CDR3. The chain joins TRBV9 to TRBJ1-5; weak D call: TRBD1 (5 bases). V was clipped by 0 bases and J by 4 bases, with 8 bases between them. The CDR3 extends over 14 amino acids. Germline V gene sequence: CDR1 SGDLS, CDR2 YYNGEE. The DNA for the CDR3 is TGTGCCAGCAGCGTAGATGGGGCGAATCAGCCCCAGCATTTT. It specifies CASSVDGANQPQHF. Supplemented by reference TRBV9 and TRBJ1-5, the full variable domain reads DSGVTQTPKHLITATGQRVTLRCSPRSGDLSVYWYQQSLDQGLQFLIQYYNGEERAKGNILERFSAQQFPDLHSELNLSSLELGDSALYFCASSVDGANQPQHFGDGTRLSIL.

This clone was seen once. V and J are TRBV5-1 and TRBJ2-3, with a possible D match to TRBD1 (5 bases). Germline-derived CDR1 and CDR2 are SGHRS and YFSETQ. Deletions cut 0 bases from V and 3 bases from J, with 8 bases between. The CDR3 extends over 14 amino acids. The chain's CDR3 is CASSLDQGTDTQYF. CDR3 coding DNA: TGCGCCAGCAGCTTGGATCAGGGAACAGATACGCAGTATTTT.

The rearrangement links TRBV15 to TRBJ2-1; D perhaps matches TRBD2 (6 bases). CDR3 size: 15 residues. CDR1 is LNHNV and CDR2 is YYDKDF in the germline V gene (reference sequence). The V gene lost 5 bases and the J gene lost 0 bases, with 11 bases spanning the gap. DNA of the CDR3: TGTGCCACCAGCGGACTGGGGGGCTCCTACAATGAGCAGTTCTTC. Translation gives CATSGLGGSYNEQFF. The full variable domain, rest sourced from reference TRBV15 and TRBJ2-1, is DAMVIQNPRYQVTQFGKPVTLSCSQTLNHNVMYWYQQKSSQAPKLLFHYYDKDFNNEADTPDNFQSRRPNTSFCFLDIRSPGLGDTAMYLCATSGLGGSYNEQFFGPGTRLTVL.

DNA of the CDR3: TGTGCCAGCAGCTTACAGTACCAAGAGACCCAGTACTTC. Protein sequence: CASSLQYQETQYF. This chain connects TRBV5-8 to TRBJ2-5; D uncertain. In germline, CDR1 is SGHTS, CDR2 YDEGEE. The CDR3 contains 13 residues. V lost 2 bases to trimming and J lost 0 bases, with 5 bases between them.

In its sample, this clone was seen once. The chain carries TRBV5-5 and TRBJ2-2, with unresolved D. This CDR3 is 15 amino acids long. The germline V and J ends were trimmed by 0 bases and 4 bases, with 10 bases remaining between them. Germline V lookup: CDR1 SGHKS, CDR2 YYEKEE (reference sequence). CDR3 nucleotides: TGTGCCAGCAGCTTGGTACGGAGTTCCACCGGGGAGCTGTTTTTT. Residues: CASSLVRSSTGELFF.

This chain joins TRBV7-6 and TRBJ1-6, with 7 positions matching TRBD1. Germline V gene sequence: CDR1 SGHVS, CDR2 FNYEAQ. There are 16 residues in the CDR3. Trimming removed 5 bases from V and 2 bases from J; junction bases left unmatched: 6. The CDR3, as DNA: TGTGCCAGCAGCGCGACTCAGGGGGCCTATAATTCACCCCTCCACTTT. This gives the protein CASSATQGAYNSPLHF.

This clone appeared once. The gene calls are TRBV12-3 or TRBV12-4 and TRBJ2-7, with TRBD1 as a possible D gene (5 bases). The CDR3 totals 13 residues. Deletions cut 6 bases from V and 3 bases from J, with 12 bases between. DNA of the CDR3: TGTGCCAGCAGGGGCAGGGCGGACTACGAGCAGTACTTC. This codes for CASRGRADYEQYF.

In DNA, the CDR3 is TGTGCCAGCAGCAAGGACAGGGTAACTGGCTACACCTTC. Its protein product is CASSKDRVTGYTF. The J gene is TRBJ1-2, the V gene TRBV6-2 or TRBV6-3; 8 bases line up with TRBD1. Germline trimming cut 6 bases from V and 7 bases from J; bases unmatched to any gene: 7. There are 13 residues in the CDR3. Per germline, CDR1 MNHEY and CDR2 SVGEGT.

As for this clone: Germline and junction disagree at one end, which may indicate a read error. The chain has TRBV19 and TRBJ1-4, with D perhaps matching TRBD1 (5 bases). The V gene's germline CDR1 is LNHDA and CDR2 SQIVND (reference sequence). CDR3 length equals 14 residues. Written as DNA, the CDR3 is TGTGCCAGTAGCATAGACAGCCGGAGAGAATTACTGTTTTTT. Protein: CASSIDSRRELLFF. The variable domain in full, completed from reference TRBV19 and TRBJ1-4, reads DGGITQSPKYLFRKEGQNVTLSCEQNLNHDAMYWYRQDPGQGLRLIYYSQIVNDFQKGDIAEGYSVSREKKESFPLTVTSAQKNPTAFYLCASSIDSRRELLFFGSGTQLSVL.

The chain carries TRBV6-5 and TRBJ2-1, with D possibly TRBD2 on 7 matching bases. CDR3 length: 15 amino acids. Trimming removed 6 bases from V and 0 bases from J, with 12 bases in between. Germline V gene sequence: CDR1 MNHEY, CDR2 SVGAGI. The CDR3 DNA follows: TGTGCCAGCAGACCGGGGGGCTCCTCCTACAATGAGCAGTTCTTC. Encoded protein: CASRPGGSSYNEQFF.

CDR3 in amino acids: CASSWTGNSNQPQHF. The DNA of the CDR3 is TGTGCCAGCAGTTGGACAGGTAATAGCAATCAGCCCCAGCATTTT. This chain joins TRBV27 and TRBJ1-5, with 7 positions matching TRBD1. CDR3 size: 15 residues. Unmatched junction bases numbered 3, after V lost 4 bases and J lost 0 bases. Germline-derived CDR1 and CDR2 are MNHEY and SMNVEV (reference sequence).

The V call is TRBV10-3, the J call TRBJ2-1, with 8 nucleotides matching TRBD1. Germline CDR1 reads ENHRY; CDR2 reads SYGVKD. V was clipped by 2 bases and J by 4 bases; unmatched bases: 4. This CDR3 has 15 amino acids. The CDR3 spells CAISEGTGYYNEQFF. The CDR3 bases are TGTGCCATCAGTGAGGGGACAGGATATTACAATGAGCAGTTCTTC.

The gene calls are TRBV13 and TRBJ2-2; 10 bases are shared with TRBD1. The CDR3 is 17 amino acids. Trimming took 0 bases from V and 7 from J; bases not matched to a gene: 8. CDR1 is PRHDT and CDR2 is FYEKMQ in the germline V gene (reference sequence). The CDR3 DNA reads as TGTGCCAGCAGCTTAGGAGACAGGGGGCGCCGGGTCGGGGAGCTGTTTTTT. Translated: CASSLGDRGRRVGELFF. The complete variable domain, with remaining parts taken from reference TRBV13 and TRBJ2-2, reads AAGVIQSPRHLIKEKRETATLKCYPIPRHDTVYWYQQGPGQDPQFLISFYEKMQSDKGSIPDRFSAQQFSDYHSELNMSSLELGDSALYFCASSLGDRGRRVGELFFGEGSRLTVL.

The V gene is TRBV11-2, the J gene TRBJ2-7, with 9 bases fitting TRBD1. The CDR3 is 16 amino acids. V lost 5 bases to trimming and J lost 4 bases; unmatched junction nucleotides: 12. The germline V gene has CDR1 SGHAT and CDR2 FQNNGV. In nucleotides, the CDR3 is TGTGCCAGCAGCCCTGGGACAGGGATTCCAGTATACGAGCAGTACTTC. Translating gives CASSPGTGIPVYEQYF.

V is TRBV11-2 and J is TRBJ1-1; D unresolved. The CDR3 contains 12 residues. Germline V CDR1 and CDR2: SGHAT, FQNNGV. The V gene lost 5 bases and the J gene lost 5 bases, with 9 bases spanning the gap. CDR3 residues: CASSPDGTEAFF. CDR3 DNA: TGTGCCAGCAGCCCCGACGGGACTGAAGCTTTCTTT.

This clone turned up a few times. The sample contains more than one DNA sequence encoding this CDR3. The chain has TRBV2 and TRBJ1-5; no reliable D call. Trimming took off 4 bases at V and 2 bases at J, with 3 bases between the two ends. CDR3 length: 12 residues. CDR1 is SNHLY and CDR2 is FYNNEI in the germline V gene. The CDR3 DNA follows: TGTGCCAGCAGTGGCGGCAATCAGCCCCAGCATTTT. This sequence encodes CASSGGNQPQHF.

The chain is built from TRBV4-3 and TRBJ1-2; a possible D gene is TRBD1 (6 bases). Between the trimmed V and J ends, which lost 0 bases and 4 bases, there was a span of 12 bases. Germline V gives CDR1 LGHNA, CDR2 YSLEER. The CDR3 covers 15 residues. The CDR3 loop reads CASSQEEPGVYGYTF. DNA of the CDR3: TGCGCCAGCAGCCAAGAGGAACCAGGGGTCTATGGCTACACCTTC.

This chain links TRBV7-3 with TRBJ1-1, with D possibly matching TRBD1 (6 bases). Between the trimmed V and J ends, which lost 5 bases and 2 bases, there was a span of 9 bases. The CDR3 consists of 13 residues. Germline CDR1 and CDR2: SGHTA and FQGTGA. This chain's CDR3 is CASSEQGNTEAFF. CDR3 DNA sequence: TGTGCCAGCAGCGAACAGGGTAACACTGAAGCTTTCTTT.

The count of this clone is one. J is TRBJ2-7 and V is TRBV27; TRBD2 matches 11 bases. V dropped 2 bases and J dropped 0; count of bases not matched to a gene: 12. CDR1 is MNHEY and CDR2 is SMNVEV in the germline V gene (reference sequence). The CDR3 has 19 residues. As DNA, the CDR3 is TGTGCCAGCAGTTTAGTCGGGTTGTCTAGCGGGGGGCCCTCCTACGAGCAGTACTTC. Amino acid sequence: CASSLVGLSSGGPSYEQYF.